The 6 T cell receptor beta chains below all came from one sample that was sequenced in a study of shared clonotypes between healthy human individuals. Data came from immunoSEQ multiplex PCR; TCRdb stores just in-frame clones and leaves some out. The data hold 1.4 million or so clones, with just under 99% observed a single time. Sequencing input: naive CD4+ T cells sorted from blood. Subset defined: CD45RA+ positively selected. The receptors originated from a man aged 30 to 45 in good health.

Only one count was recorded for this clone. The V and J genes are TRBV21-1 and TRBJ2-7; no DNA check was done on the table's D call, TRBD2. TRBV21-1 is marked as a pseudogene. The CDR3 is made up of 17 amino acids. The DNA for the CDR3 is TGTGCCAGCAGCTCAGACGTTAGCGGGAGAATATCCTACGAGCAGTACTTC. It is translated as CASSSDVSGRISYEQYF.

The chain carries TRBV9 and TRBJ2-2; D is ambiguous. This CDR3 is 15 amino acids long. The germline gives CDR1 SGDLS, CDR2 YYNGEE. Trimming shortened V by 0 bases and J by 5 bases, and 11 bases separated the two germline ends. The CDR3 loop reads CASSVGLPETGELFF. CDR3 bases: TGTGCCAGCAGCGTAGGTCTTCCGGAGACCGGGGAGCTGTTTTTT. Looking up the rest from reference TRBV9 and TRBJ2-2 gives the full variable domain: DSGVTQTPKHLITATGQRVTLRCSPRSGDLSVYWYQQSLDQGLQFLIQYYNGEERAKGNILERFSAQQFPDLHSELNLSSLELGDSALYFCASSVGLPETGELFFGEGSRLTVL.

This clone appeared a single time. The V call is TRBV5-1, the J call TRBJ1-4, with unresolved D. Looked up from germline, CDR1 is SGHRS and CDR2 is YFSETQ. V was pared by 3 bases and J by 7 bases, with 19 bases between. The CDR3 is 16 residues long. In DNA form, the CDR3 reads TGCGCCAGCAGCTACCCGGATAGTAAAGGCAGTGAAAAACTGTTTTTT. Translation gives CASSYPDSKGSEKLFF.

V gene TRBV2 combines with J gene TRBJ2-7; D possibly corresponds to TRBD2 (6 bases). CDR3 length: 14 amino acids. Trimming left V 5 bases short and J 3 bases short, with 14 bases between. In germline, CDR1 is SNHLY, CDR2 FYNNEI. The DNA of the CDR3 is TGTGCCAGCAGTCTCGGCGGGGCCAACTACGAGCAGTACTTC. Protein sequence: CASSLGGANYEQYF.

The rearrangement joins TRBV7-2 to TRBJ2-5, with a tentative D call TRBD1 (6 bases). Germline loops: CDR1 SGHTA, CDR2 FQGNSA. This CDR3 is 13 amino acids long. The V end lost 7 bases, the J end lost 5 bases, and 14 bases lay between the germline ends. The CDR3 here is CASTLTGLETQYF. The DNA of the CDR3 is TGTGCCAGCACCCTAACAGGGTTGGAGACCCAGTACTTC. The entire variable domain, with the rest obtained from reference TRBV7-2 and TRBJ2-5, is as follows: GAGVSQSPSNKVTEKGKDVELRCDPISGHTALYWYRQSLGQGLEFLIYFQGNSAPDKSGLPSDRFSAERTGGSVSTLTIQRTQQEDSAVYLCASTLTGLETQYFGPGTRLLVL.

This chain links TRBV28 with TRBJ1-4; maybe TRBD1 (5 bases). The CDR3 is 15 amino acids. The V gene's germline CDR1 is MDHEN and CDR2 SYDVKM. V was trimmed by 7 bases and J by 8 bases, leaving 20 bases between them. CDR3 bases: TGTGCCAGCACCCCCGGTGGGCGTACAGGAGAAAAACTGTTTTTT. Translated: CASTPGGRTGEKLFF.